This T cell receptor beta chain comes out of a study of blood T cell repertoires in COVID-19 (dated by TCRdb to 2020 to 2021). Regarding the study in general: The collaborator samples originated in the United States, Italy and Spain and spanned the acute and convalescent phases of COVID-19. The material from the prospective study consisted of cDNA or gDNA derived from T cells, B-cell-depleted T cells, or PBMCs. The dataset comprised deeply sampled blood TCRbeta repertoires from subjects exposed to, actively infected with, or recovered from COVID-19. The repertoires were released in a freely available public database meant as a resource for research on the immune response to SARS-CoV-2. Samples came from the ongoing ImmuneRACE study (first 160 participants) plus 1,254 subjects from 6 global collaborators. Nearly every sample came with metadata listing a de-identified subject ID, COVID-19 status, age in years and sex. HLA class I and class II types, where available, came from metadata supplied by the sample provider rather than from assay-based typing.

The collaborating institutions used their own protocols to collect whole blood in K2EDTA tubes. For TCRbeta analysis, collaborator samples were shipped as frozen whole blood, as isolated PBMCs, or as DNA extracted from either sample type. Points the paper makes about the study in general: Clinical and demographic metadata were provided uncurated, with the amount varying by source and participant.

CDR1 and CDR2 are drawn from the germline V gene: ENHRY, SYGVKD. Counted from cysteine to phenylalanine, this CDR3 has 14 amino acids. This entry keeps only the CDR3 DNA: 42 bases, framed from base 1. Trimming takes 0 bases from V and 4 bases from J, and the germline ends sit 10 bases apart. The immunoSEQ Assay, a bias-controlled multiplex PCR, was used to amplify TCRbeta CDR3 regions from genomic DNA. From the authors' description of their analysis: Within the assay, amplification of reference gene primers was used to estimate how many nucleated cells each sample contained. To quantify the absolute abundance of each unique TCRbeta CDR3 rearrangement, sequence reads were collapsed and filtered. For each sample, productive Simpson clonality was calculated as the square root of Simpson's diversity index across productive rearrangements. What TCRdb holds here is the immuneACCESS table cut down to in-frame rearrangements. Part of the clones is not present; checked against another copy, under half of the missing clones reflect an unresolved V gene, and the others are unexplained. The D gene and trimming were derived from the DNA, and the V and J assignments and clone size from that table. Counted in this sample were tens of thousands of clones; about 88% of them appeared once. Roughly 15% of the sample rests with the top ten.

This clone was counted a single time. What antigen it recognizes has not been identified. Within one base of it there is no much larger clone, and no base qualities were kept. Input material: peripheral blood. The source is a human donor with active COVID-19. The donor label of this sample is uncertain. The V and J genes are TRBV10-3 and TRBJ2-7; TRBD1 is a possible D gene, resting on 5 matching bases. The nucleotide sequence is given as TGTGCCATCAGTGAGTCTTGGCAGGGTTACGAGCAGTACTTC. Translation gives CAISESWQGYEQYF.